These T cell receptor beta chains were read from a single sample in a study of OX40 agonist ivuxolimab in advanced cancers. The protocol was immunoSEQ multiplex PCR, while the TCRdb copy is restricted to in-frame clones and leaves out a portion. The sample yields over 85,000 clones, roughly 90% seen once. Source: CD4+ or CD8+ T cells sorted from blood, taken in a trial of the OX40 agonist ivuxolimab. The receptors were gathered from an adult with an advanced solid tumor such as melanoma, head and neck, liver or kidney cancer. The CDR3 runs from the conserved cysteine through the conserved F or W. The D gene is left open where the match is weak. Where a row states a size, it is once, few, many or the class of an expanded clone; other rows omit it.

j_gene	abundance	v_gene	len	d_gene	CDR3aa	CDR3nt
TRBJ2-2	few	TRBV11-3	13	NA	CATSQRTTGELFF	TGTGCCACATCACAGAGAACCACCGGGGAGCTGTTTTTT
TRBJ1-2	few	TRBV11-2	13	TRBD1	CASSAQGGYGYTF	TGTGCCAGCAGCGCCCAGGGGGGCTATGGCTACACCTTC
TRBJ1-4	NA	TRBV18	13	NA	CASSPLENEKLFF	TGTGCCAGCTCACCTCTGGAGAATGAAAAACTGTTTTTT
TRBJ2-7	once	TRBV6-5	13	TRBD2	CATQRTSGYEQYF	TGTGCCACCCAAAGAACTAGCGGCTACGAGCAGTACTTC
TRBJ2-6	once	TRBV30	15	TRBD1	CAWSWTGSGANVLTF	TGTGCCTGGAGTTGGACAGGGTCTGGGGCCAACGTCCTGACTTTC
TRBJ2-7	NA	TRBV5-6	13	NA	CASSSRSSYEQYF	TGTGCCAGCAGCTCGAGAAGCTCCTACGAGCAGTACTTC
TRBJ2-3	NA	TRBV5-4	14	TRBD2	CASSPGLDADTQYF	TGTGCCAGCAGCCCCGGACTAGACGCAGATACGCAGTATTTT
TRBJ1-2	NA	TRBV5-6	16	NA	CASSLEGGQQNYGYTF	TGTGCCAGCAGCTTGGAGGGAGGACAGCAAAACTATGGCTACACCTTC
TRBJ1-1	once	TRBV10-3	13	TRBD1	CAISQGANTEAFF	TGTGCCATCAGTCAGGGGGCTAACACTGAAGCTTTCTTT
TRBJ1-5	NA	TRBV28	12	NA	CASSLVVGPQHF	TGTGCCAGCAGTCTCGTTGTTGGACCCCAGCATTTT
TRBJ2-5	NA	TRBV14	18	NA	CASSQDGGWVSSQETQYF	TGTGCCAGCAGCCAAGATGGCGGTTGGGTGAGCTCCCAAGAGACCCAGTACTTC
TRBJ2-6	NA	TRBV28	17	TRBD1	CASRARQGQTGANVLTF	TGTGCCAGCAGGGCCCGACAGGGACAGACTGGGGCCAACGTCCTGACTTTC
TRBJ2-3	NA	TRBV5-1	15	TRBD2	CASSLAGGPSDTQYF	TGCGCCAGCAGCTTGGCGGGAGGGCCGTCAGATACGCAGTATTTT